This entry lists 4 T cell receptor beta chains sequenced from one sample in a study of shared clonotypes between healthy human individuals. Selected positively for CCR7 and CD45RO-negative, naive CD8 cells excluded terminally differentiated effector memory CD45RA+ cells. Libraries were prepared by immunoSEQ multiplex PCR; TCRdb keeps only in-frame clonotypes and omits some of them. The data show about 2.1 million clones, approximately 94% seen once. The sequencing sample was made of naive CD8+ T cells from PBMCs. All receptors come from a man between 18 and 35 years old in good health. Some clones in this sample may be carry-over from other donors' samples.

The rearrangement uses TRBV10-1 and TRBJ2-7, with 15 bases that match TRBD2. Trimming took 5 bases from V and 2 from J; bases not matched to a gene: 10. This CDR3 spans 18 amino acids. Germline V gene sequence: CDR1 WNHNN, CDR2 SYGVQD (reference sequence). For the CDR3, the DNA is TGCGCCAGCAGTCCCTTACCCGGGACTAGCGGGAGGCCCTACGAGCAGTACTTC. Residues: CASSPLPGTSGRPYEQYF.

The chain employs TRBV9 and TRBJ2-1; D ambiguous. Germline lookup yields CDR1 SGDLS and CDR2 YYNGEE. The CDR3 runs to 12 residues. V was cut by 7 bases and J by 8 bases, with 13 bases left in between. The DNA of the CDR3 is TGTGCCAGCGGTTCGACGGACGATGAGCAGTTCTTC. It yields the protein CASGSTDDEQFF.

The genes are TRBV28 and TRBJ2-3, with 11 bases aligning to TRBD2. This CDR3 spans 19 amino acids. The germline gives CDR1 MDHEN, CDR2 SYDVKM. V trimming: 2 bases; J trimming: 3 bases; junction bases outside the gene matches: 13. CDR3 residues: CASSLLPGTSGFPTDTQYF. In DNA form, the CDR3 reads TGTGCCAGCAGTTTACTACCCGGGACTAGCGGTTTCCCTACAGATACGCAGTATTTT.

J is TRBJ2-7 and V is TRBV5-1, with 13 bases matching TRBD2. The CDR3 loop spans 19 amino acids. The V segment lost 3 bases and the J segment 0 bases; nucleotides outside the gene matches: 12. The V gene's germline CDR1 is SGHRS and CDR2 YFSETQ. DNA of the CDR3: TGCGCCAGCAGCTATGGGACTAGCGGGATTGGGCCCAACTCCTACGAGCAGTACTTC. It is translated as CASSYGTSGIGPNSYEQYF.